The following is a T cell receptor (beta chain) sequence with its context. What it binds is not known. The data stem from a study of blood T cells in healthy people across ages. This CDR3 has 15 amino acids. The germline gives CDR1 SGHRS, CDR2 YFSETQ. Each of the donors had approximately 10 milliliters of peripheral blood drawn into EDTA-treated Vacutainer tubes. The authors ran a second PCR of 7 to 11 cycles using a sample-barcoded 5' primer and a J-beta primer mix. Every single cDNA molecule received a tag from a template-switch adaptor with 12 random nucleotides. One entry per CDR3 protein, called by TCRdb with MiXCR from the 5' RACE reads. There are 550,000 to 800,000 distinct CDR3 sequences in the sample; roughly 21% occur only once, and about 3.6% lies in the top ten. Study observations and caveats: As age increased, TCR beta diversity per million T cells fell in a roughly linear fashion.

The chain employs TRBV5-1 and TRBJ2-5; the D is unclear. The J call could be wrong; TRBJ2-1 is a better fit for the DNA end. The sequenced sample was blood. This sequence originates from a man aged 65 to 79 in good health. The CDR3 protein is CASSLNDGAYNEQFF. In DNA, the CDR3 is TGCGCCAGCAGCTTGAACGACGGAGCCTACAATGAGCAGTTCTTC.